This paragraph reports one T cell receptor (beta chain). The CDR3 runs 15 residues. J gave up 6 bases and V 4 bases, and 7 bases lay outside the gene matches. The germline V gene encodes CDR1 MDHEN and CDR2 SYDVKM. This sample is part of a study of technical replicates of blood from a few donors. Sequencing used immunoSEQ multiplex PCR; TCRdb keeps in-frame clones, though not all of them. The data contain roughly 56,000 clones, 90% to 95% of them seen just once; the ten biggest clones take up just over 3%. The receptor's source is a human donor in good health. Some clones in this sample may be carry-over from other donors' samples. The specimen sequenced was PBMCs. The chain is built from TRBV28 and TRBJ1-5, with 9 bases lining up with TRBD1. The DNA for the CDR3 is TGTGCCAGCAGTTACTCCGGGACAGGGCTTCAGCCCCAGCATTTT. Residues: CASSYSGTGLQPQHF.